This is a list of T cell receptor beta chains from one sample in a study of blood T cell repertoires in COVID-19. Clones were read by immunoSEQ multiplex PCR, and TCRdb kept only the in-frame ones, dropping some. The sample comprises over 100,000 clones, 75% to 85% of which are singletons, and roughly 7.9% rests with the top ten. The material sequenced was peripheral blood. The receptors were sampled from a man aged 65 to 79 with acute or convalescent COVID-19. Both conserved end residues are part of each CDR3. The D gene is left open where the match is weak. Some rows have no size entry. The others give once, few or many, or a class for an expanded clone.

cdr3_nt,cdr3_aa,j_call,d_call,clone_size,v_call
TGTGCCAGCAGCGCACGGACAGGGGGCAAGAACACCGGGGAGCTGTTTTTT,CASSARTGGKNTGELFF,TRBJ2-2,TRBD1,NA,TRBV7-8
TGCGCCAGCAGTATACAGGGGCGGGAGCAGTACTTC,CASSIQGREQYF,TRBJ2-7,TRBD1,NA,TRBV5-1
TGTGCCAGCAGTTACACAGGGGTGGCTTTCTTT,CASSYTGVAFF,TRBJ1-1,TRBD1,NA,TRBV2
TGCGCCAGCAGCCCGGGACGTTCGCTAGCGGAGACAGATACGCAGTATTTT,CASSPGRSLAETDTQYF,TRBJ2-3,TRBD2,NA,TRBV5-1
TGTGCCAGCTATACAGGGTCGGGCTGGGACGAGCAGTACTTC,CASYTGSGWDEQYF,TRBJ2-7,NA,NA,TRBV18
TGCGCCAGCAGCTTGGGCATCGGGACAGGGATCACCGGGGAGCTGTTTTTT,CASSLGIGTGITGELFF,TRBJ2-2,TRBD1,NA,TRBV5-1
TGTGCCAGCAGTTTTAACTCAGCGGGCCAAGAGACCCAGTACTTC,CASSFNSAGQETQYF,TRBJ2-5,NA,NA,TRBV27
TGTGCTAGTGGTTCCAATAGCGGGAGGACCTACAATGAGCAGTTCTTC,CASGSNSGRTYNEQFF,TRBJ2-1,TRBD2,NA,TRBV12-5
TGTGCCAGCAGGCCGGGACTCTCGGGGGGCTACAATGAGCAGTTCTTC,CASRPGLSGGYNEQFF,TRBJ2-1,TRBD2,NA,TRBV28
TGTGCCAGCAGGGGACAATATAATTCACCCCTCCACTTT,CASRGQYNSPLHF,TRBJ1-6,NA,NA,TRBV5-5
TGTGCCAGCAGCCAAGAGGCGCGGCGGGGCTACACCTTC,CASSQEARRGYTF,TRBJ1-2,NA,NA,TRBV3-1/TRBV3-2
TGCGCCAGCAGCTTGGTGGCTAGCGGGGGGCCGTACAATGAGCAGTTCTTC,CASSLVASGGPYNEQFF,TRBJ2-1,TRBD2,NA,TRBV5-1
TGTGCCAGCACTCCTGGTGGGACAGGTACGCAGTATTTT,CASTPGGTGTQYF,TRBJ2-3,TRBD1,NA,TRBV2
TGTGCCTGCGCTAAAGGCAGGGGGATGAACACTGAAGCTTTCTTT,CACAKGRGMNTEAFF,TRBJ1-1,TRBD1,NA,TRBV30
TGTGCCAGCATCCTGAGGCCTACGGGGGGAAACTATGGCTACACCTTC,CASILRPTGGNYGYTF,TRBJ1-2,NA,once,TRBV5-4
TGTGCCAGCAGTGAATATTTCCCACCCAGGGGGAACGAGCAGTACTTC,CASSEYFPPRGNEQYF,TRBJ2-7,TRBD1,NA,TRBV25-1
TGTGCCAGCAGGGGAACCGACAGGCAGCATTCACCCCTCCACTTT,CASRGTDRQHSPLHF,TRBJ1-6,NA,NA,TRBV28
TGTGCCAGCAGTAAGACAGGCCCCCTTATCTCTGGGGCCAACGTCCTGACTTTC,CASSKTGPLISGANVLTF,TRBJ2-6,NA,NA,TRBV2
TGTGCCAGCAGCTTGTTAACAGGGCACGACATTCAGTACTTC,CASSLLTGHDIQYF,TRBJ2-4,NA,NA,TRBV5-8
TGTGCCAGCTCCCTAGACAGCCAGCTTGGCTACACCTTC,CASSLDSQLGYTF,TRBJ1-2,NA,NA,TRBV7-9
TGTGCCAGCAGCTTAGGGGGGATTTCTAATGAGCAGTTCTTC,CASSLGGISNEQFF,TRBJ2-1,NA,NA,TRBV7-3
TGTGCCAGCAGCCCAGTCGGTCGGGGCACTGAAGCTTTCTTT,CASSPVGRGTEAFF,TRBJ1-1,NA,NA,TRBV27
TGTGCCACCAGCAGAGAAGGAGGGGGCTACACCTTC,CATSREGGGYTF,TRBJ1-2,NA,NA,TRBV15